The 5 T cell receptor beta chains listed next were all sequenced from one sample in a study of siplizumab effects on memory and regulatory T cells. The data were produced by immunoSEQ multiplex PCR, yet TCRdb's version contains in-frame clones alone and is incomplete. The sample consists of over 60,000 clones, 75% to 95% of them appearing once. The sequenced sample consisted of CD8+ T cells sorted from blood. These receptors were collected from a human donor in good health.

The chain carries TRBV5-5 and TRBJ2-5, with 14 bases matching TRBD2. This CDR3 is built from 16 residues. V was pared by 5 bases and J by 3 bases, with 6 bases of the junction left unmatched. Per germline, CDR1 SGHKS and CDR2 YYEKEE (reference sequence). The CDR3 here is CASSSGTSGGEETQYF. In DNA form, the CDR3 reads TGTGCCAGCAGTTCCGGGACTAGCGGGGGAGAAGAGACCCAGTACTTC.

The chain is built from TRBV7-9 and TRBJ2-7; perhaps TRBD1 as D (5 bases). The V gene's germline CDR1 is SEHNR and CDR2 FQNEAQ (reference sequence). V was clipped by 5 bases and J by 0 bases, with 14 bases between them. The CDR3 covers 15 residues. This CDR3 is CASSPPGRHSYEQYF. For the CDR3, the DNA is TGTGCCAGCAGCCCGCCAGGGCGCCACTCCTACGAGCAGTACTTC.

The chain has TRBV7-8 and TRBJ2-7, with D perhaps assigned TRBD1 or TRBD2 (5 bases each). V was cut by 1 base and J by 7 bases, with 8 bases left in between. Germline lookup yields CDR1 SGHVS and CDR2 FQNEAQ. The CDR3 totals 12 residues. CDR3: CASSLGWGEQYF. As DNA, the CDR3 is TGTGCCAGCAGCTTAGGTTGGGGGGAGCAGTACTTC.

V usage is TRBV5-6 and J usage is TRBJ1-1; 10 bases fit TRBD1. Per the germline V gene, CDR1 is SGHDT and CDR2 is YYEEEE. There are 12 residues in the CDR3. After removal of 4 bases from V and 9 bases from J, the junction contained 3 bases not matched to a gene. Written as DNA, the CDR3 is TGTGCCAGCAGCCCGGGACAGGGGAAAGCTTTCTTT. Translated: CASSPGQGKAFF.

The chain carries TRBV9 and TRBJ1-2, with D perhaps TRBD1 (5 bases). CDR3 length equals 14 residues. With 0 bases removed from V and 2 bases from J, the gap between germline ends came to 8 bases. Germline CDR1 reads SGDLS; CDR2 reads YYNGEE. Here the CDR3 DNA reads TGTGCCAGCAGCGTAGCGCGGACAAACTATGGCTACACCTTC. It specifies CASSVARTNYGYTF. Combining the CDR3 with reference TRBV9 and TRBJ1-2 gives the whole variable domain DSGVTQTPKHLITATGQRVTLRCSPRSGDLSVYWYQQSLDQGLQFLIQYYNGEERAKGNILERFSAQQFPDLHSELNLSSLELGDSALYFCASSVARTNYGYTFGSGTRLTVV.